This entry is about one T cell receptor (beta chain). The data were taken from a study of OX40 agonist ivuxolimab in advanced cancers. Repertoires were generated with immunoSEQ multiplex PCR, while TCRdb's copy carries only in-frame clones and drops some. The sample holds 100,000 to 120,000 clones, roughly 90% seen once. Germline V gives CDR1 SGHTA, CDR2 FQGNSA. The CDR3 totals 12 residues. V lost 3 bases and J lost 5, with 7 bases in between. The sequence was collected from an adult with an advanced solid tumor such as melanoma, head and neck, liver or kidney cancer. The genes are TRBV7-2 and TRBJ1-2, with D unresolved. Sequenced material: CD4+ or CD8+ T cells sorted from blood, taken in a trial of the OX40 agonist ivuxolimab. Here the CDR3 reads CASSFRGYGYTF. CDR3 bases: TGTGCCAGCAGCTTCAGAGGGTATGGCTACACCTTC.